The table lists the clone carrying this T cell receptor beta chain with a few counts. The antigen is undetermined. Sequenced by immunoSEQ multiplex PCR; TCRdb stores in-frame clones only, minus some. The table lists about 13,000 clones, 70% to 80% of them singletons. The CDR3 covers 13 residues. The germline V gene encodes CDR1 MNHEY and CDR2 SVGAGI. Between the trimmed V and J ends, which lost 8 bases and 1 base, there was a span of 11 bases. These data belong to a study of CD4+ T cells in melanoma. The study, taken as a whole, reports: Diverse differentiation states were reported for melanoma neoantigen-specific CD4+ T cells.

The chain links TRBV6-5 to TRBJ1-1; D is possibly TRBD1 (6 bases). Sequencing was performed on cells from a culture (not recorded whether cultured in vitro). This TCR derives from a human donor with melanoma. CDR3 in amino acids: CASVTGENTEAFF. The CDR3 DNA sequence: TGTGCCAGCGTGACAGGAGAGAACACTGAAGCTTTCTTT.